What follows are 6 T cell receptor beta chains derived from one specimen sequenced in a study of blood T cell repertoires in COVID-19. Assay used: immunoSEQ multiplex PCR; TCRdb lists only in-frame clones, some missing. The sample consists of 130,000 or so clones, about 80% of them appearing once. Sequencing was performed on peripheral blood. The source of these receptors is a man aged 45-65 years with acute or convalescent COVID-19.

Within the sample, this clone is medium-sized. The rearrangement joins TRBV6-1 to TRBJ1-4; TRBD1 agrees at 11 bases. This CDR3 is built from 16 residues. The junction had 4 bases not matched to a gene; V was cut back by 0 bases and J by 7 bases. Per the germline V gene, CDR1 is MNHNS and CDR2 is SASEGT. The CDR3 bases are TGTGCCAGCAGTGAAGCGCTCGGGACAGGGGGTGAAAAACTGTTTTTT. Protein product: CASSEALGTGGEKLFF.

The gene calls are TRBV5-1 and TRBJ2-7, with 11 bases aligning to TRBD2. The V segment lost 4 bases and the J segment 4 bases; nucleotides outside the gene matches: 7. There are 15 residues in the CDR3. The V gene's germline CDR1 is SGHRS and CDR2 YFSETQ. CDR3 residues: CASSRGLADVYEQYF. CDR3 bases: TGCGCCAGCAGCCGGGGACTAGCGGACGTTTACGAGCAGTACTTC. The whole variable domain, remainder taken from reference TRBV5-1 and TRBJ2-7, is KAGVTQTPRYLIKTRGQQVTLSCSPISGHRSVSWYQQTPGQGLQFLFEYFSETQRNKGNFPGRFSGRQFSNSRSEMNVSTLELGDSALYLCASSRGLADVYEQYFGPGTRLTVT.

CDR3 sequence reads: CAWSHNRARGPYTEAFF. DNA for the CDR3: TGTGCCTGGAGTCACAACAGGGCGCGGGGGCCTTACACTGAAGCTTTCTTT. The chain links TRBV30 to TRBJ1-1; TRBD1 is a possible D gene (6 bases). CDR1 GTSNPN and CDR2 SVGIG come from the germline V gene (reference sequence). The CDR3 has 17 residues. Deletions cut 2 bases from V and 3 bases from J, with 22 bases between.

The CDR3 here is CASSFGGLANEKLFF. DNA for the CDR3: TGTGCCAGCAGTTTTGGGGGGTTGGCTAATGAAAAACTGTTTTTT. This rearrangement joins TRBV28 to TRBJ1-4, with D possibly TRBD1 on 5 matching bases. Trimming shortened V by 3 bases and J by 3 bases, and 11 bases separated the two germline ends. Germline assignment: CDR1 MDHEN and CDR2 SYDVKM. The CDR3 runs to 15 residues. Looking up the rest from reference TRBV28 and TRBJ1-4 gives the full variable domain: DVKVTQSSRYLVKRTGEKVFLECVQDMDHENMFWYRQDPGLGLRLIYFSYDVKMKEKGDIPEGYSVSREKKERFSLILESASTNQTSMYLCASSFGGLANEKLFFGSGTQLSVL.

As DNA, the CDR3 is TGTGCCAGTAGTACACCGGGACAGAATAGCAATCAGCCCCAGCATTTT. It specifies CASSTPGQNSNQPQHF. J is TRBJ1-5 and V is TRBV19; 7 nucleotides line up with TRBD1. Germline CDR1 LNHDA, CDR2 SQIVND (reference sequence). V lost 4 bases to trimming and J lost 0 bases; unmatched junction nucleotides: 6. The length of the CDR3 is 16 residues. Together with reference TRBV19 and TRBJ1-5, the CDR3 gives the full variable domain: DGGITQSPKYLFRKEGQNVTLSCEQNLNHDAMYWYRQDPGQGLRLIYYSQIVNDFQKGDIAEGYSVSREKKESFPLTVTSAQKNPTAFYLCASSTPGQNSNQPQHFGDGTRLSIL.

The V call is TRBV27, the J call TRBJ2-3; D is perhaps TRBD1 (6 bases). The germline gives CDR1 MNHEY, CDR2 SMNVEV (reference sequence). The CDR3 consists of 13 residues. V shed 4 bases and J shed 5 bases, with 10 bases lying between them. The CDR3 is CASSSRQVDTQYF. The DNA for the CDR3 is TGTGCCAGCAGTTCCCGACAGGTAGATACGCAGTATTTT.